The rows below give T cell receptor beta chains drawn from one sample of a study of blood T cell repertoires in COVID-19. Clones were read by immunoSEQ multiplex PCR, and TCRdb kept only the in-frame ones, dropping some. The sample holds approximately 200,000 clones; around 90% are singletons and the top ten take 2% to 2.5%. Sequencing was carried out using PBMCs or T cells enriched from blood (not recorded which). The receptors stem from a woman in her 30s who had recovered from COVID-19. Both conserved end residues are part of each CDR3. The D gene is left open where the match is weak. The size of a clone is reported for some rows only, either as once, few or many, or as a class for expanded clones.

V gene	J gene	clone size	D gene	CDR3 DNA	CDR3 protein
TRBV6-2/TRBV6-3	TRBJ1-1	.	.	TGTGCCAGCAGTTTGGGGGGGGGCTACCCTGAAGCTTTCTTT	CASSLGGGYPEAFF
TRBV4-2	TRBJ1-1	.	.	TGTGCCAGCAGCCAAGAACTGATGCTTGAAGCTTTCTTT	CASSQELMLEAFF
TRBV27	TRBJ1-1	.	TRBD1	TGTGCCAGCAGTGTAGACAGGGGACCTGAAGCTTTCTTT	CASSVDRGPEAFF
TRBV29-1	TRBJ2-2	.	.	TGCAGCGTTGAGGTCCTGGGTCCCGGGGATACCGGGGAGCTGTTTTTT	CSVEVLGPGDTGELFF
TRBV5-1	TRBJ2-2	.	TRBD2	TGCGCCAGCAGCCGAGCGGGAGACACCGGGGAGCTGTTTTTT	CASSRAGDTGELFF
TRBV4-2	TRBJ2-1	.	TRBD1	TGTGCCAGCAGCCAGGACAGGGGCCCCCTAGCCCACAATGAGCAGTTCTTC	CASSQDRGPLAHNEQFF
TRBV7-9	TRBJ1-6	.	TRBD1	TGTGCCAGCACCCATAGGGACAGGGCTAATTCACCCCTCCACTTT	CASTHRDRANSPLHF
TRBV7-2	TRBJ2-1	once	TRBD2	TGTGCCAGCAGCTTGTTTCGTGCTGCGACTAGCGGGATTGAGCAGTTCTTC	CASSLFRAATSGIEQFF
TRBV9	TRBJ1-3	once	TRBD1	TGTGCCAGCAGCGCCCGACAGGGAACTTCTGGAAACACCATATATTTT	CASSARQGTSGNTIYF
TRBV2	TRBJ2-5	.	.	TGTGCCAGCAGCCGGACAAAACGGGAGACCCAGTACTTC	CASSRTKRETQYF
TRBV5-1	TRBJ2-6	once	TRBD1	TGCGCCAGCAGCTTGGCCTTAGGGACAGGGGGGGAGATCCTGACTTTC	CASSLALGTGGEILTF
TRBV2	TRBJ2-5	.	.	TGTGCCAGCAGTGAAAGCAACAGTGGCCGTGAGACCCAGTACTTC	CASSESNSGRETQYF
TRBV7-3	TRBJ1-3	.	.	TGTGCCAGCAGCTTTGGACTGGGAAACACCATATATTTT	CASSFGLGNTIYF
TRBV7-9	TRBJ1-2	.	TRBD1	TGTGCCAGCAGCCAAACAGGGGCACGATCAGATGGCTACACCTTC	CASSQTGARSDGYTF
TRBV30	TRBJ1-2	.	TRBD1	TGTGCCTGGAGTGTTGCTTCCGCGACAGGGAAAGGTTTC	CAWSVASATGKGF
TRBV28	TRBJ2-5	.	.	TGTGCCAGCAGTTTACGGTCCGGGAGAGAGACCCAGTACTTC	CASSLRSGRETQYF
TRBV6-5	TRBJ2-2	.	TRBD2	TGTGCCAGCGTAGCGGGATCCTACACCGGGGAGCTGTTTTTT	CASVAGSYTGELFF
TRBV4-3	TRBJ1-4	few	.	TGCGCCAGCAGCCAAGAGTTTGCTGGAGGGGATGAAAAACTGTTTTTT	CASSQEFAGGDEKLFF